These 23 T cell receptor beta chains came from one sample sequenced in a study of shared clonotypes between healthy human individuals. Some clones are missing from TCRdb's copy, which holds only in-frame ones; the method was immunoSEQ multiplex PCR. The repertoire holds hundreds of thousands of clones, with less than 85% as singletons. The sequenced sample consisted of memory CD4+ T cells sorted from blood. Stated subset: CD45RA-negative fraction. Receptors originate from a woman in her 30s in good health.

This clone was observed a single time. V and J are TRBV28 and TRBJ2-1, with 11 bases that match TRBD2. Germline V gene lookup returns CDR1 MDHEN and CDR2 SYDVKM. The V and J ends lost 2 bases and 8 bases, in that order; junction bases with no gene match: 2. This CDR3 has 14 amino acids. CDR3 sequence (DNA): TGTGCCAGCAGTTTAACTAGCGGGAGTGATGAGCAGTTCTTC. Amino acids: CASSLTSGSDEQFF.

The chain employs TRBV5-8 and TRBJ2-4, with 10 bases identical to TRBD2. Losses at the gene ends were 3 bases for V and 1 base for J; bases not matched to a gene: 10. The CDR3 is made up of 18 amino acids. Per germline, CDR1 SGHTS and CDR2 YDEGEE. This CDR3 reads CASSSRASGSPAKNIQYF. The CDR3 region has the DNA TGTGCCAGCAGCTCGCGGGCTAGCGGGAGTCCCGCCAAAAACATTCAGTACTTC.

Notes on this clone: Possible read error: a much larger clone is one base away. V is TRBV7-3 and J is TRBJ2-5; D gene uncertain. There are 11 residues in the CDR3. Trimming cost V 4 bases and J 2 bases, with 2 bases left between them. From germline, CDR1 is SGHTA and CDR2 FQGTGA. The CDR3 DNA is TGTGCCAGCAGCTCTCAAGAGACCCAGTACTTC. Translating it yields CASSSQETQYF.

This clone turned up a few times. This same CDR3 is encoded by further DNA sequences in the sample. The V call is TRBV5-1, the J call TRBJ2-3; 9 nucleotides align to TRBD1. The CDR3 totals 15 residues. The ends lost 0 bases at V and 4 bases at J; junction bases unmatched: 3. From germline, CDR1 is SGHRS and CDR2 YFSETQ. This chain's CDR3 is CASSLGDRDADTQYF. The CDR3 bases are TGCGCCAGCAGCTTGGGGGACAGGGACGCAGATACGCAGTATTTT.

V is TRBV7-2 and J is TRBJ2-7; possibly TRBD2 for D (6 bases). Germline V gene data show CDR1 as SGHTA and CDR2 as FQGNSA. Trimming shortened V by 0 bases and J by 2 bases, and 11 bases separated the two germline ends. CDR3 length: 15 residues. CDR3 loop: CASSLATTRTYEQYF. The CDR3 DNA reads as TGTGCCAGCAGCTTAGCAACGACTAGAACCTACGAGCAGTACTTC.

As regards this clone: The junction differs from germline at one of its ends, possibly a read error. The V and J genes are TRBV19 and TRBJ2-7; D assignment may be TRBD1 or TRBD2 (5 bases each). The CDR3 extends over 15 amino acids. Germline V gives CDR1 LNHDA, CDR2 SQIVND (reference sequence). The CDR3 sequence is CATGGLSAGTYGQYF. CDR3 sequence (DNA): TGTGCCACCGGCGGTCTCTCCGCCGGGACCTACGGGCAGTACTTC. Supplemented by reference TRBV19 and TRBJ2-7, the full variable domain reads DGGITQSPKYLFRKEGQNVTLSCEQNLNHDAMYWYRQDPGQGLRLIYYSQIVNDFQKGDIAEGYSVSREKKESFPLTVTSAQKNPTAFYLCATGGLSAGTYGQYFGPGTRLTVT.

This chain connects TRBV5-4 to TRBJ2-5; TRBD2 matches at 7 bases. With 0 bases clipped from V and 5 bases from J, the junction kept 7 bases outside the gene matches. The CDR3 contains 15 residues. Germline V lookup: CDR1 SGHNT, CDR2 YYREEE (reference sequence). The CDR3 DNA follows: TGTGCCAGCAGCTTGGGGGGTCAGGGAGGGGAGACCCAGTACTTC. It is translated as CASSLGGQGGETQYF. The full variable domain, rest sourced from reference TRBV5-4 and TRBJ2-5, is ETGVTQSPTHLIKTRGQQVTLRCSSQSGHNTVSWYQQALGQGPQFIFQYYREEENGRGNFPPRFSGLQFPNYSSELNVNALELDDSALYLCASSLGGQGGETQYFGPGTRLLVL.

The V gene is TRBV5-6, the J gene TRBJ1-4; D is ambiguous. CDR1 is SGHDT, CDR2 YYEEEE, per germline. V was cut by 3 bases and J by 0 bases, with 15 bases left in between. This CDR3 has 17 residues. The DNA of the CDR3 is TGTGCCAGCAGCTCACCGCCGGGAGTCGCAACTAATGAAAAACTGTTTTTT. This codes for CASSSPPGVATNEKLFF.

The table lists this clone with a few counts. In the same sample, other DNA sequences code for this CDR3. V is TRBV4-2 and J is TRBJ2-7, with 7 bases aligning to TRBD2. Trimming removed 1 base from V and 2 bases from J; junction bases left unmatched: 2. The CDR3 loop spans 14 amino acids. Germline loops: CDR1 LGHNA, CDR2 YNFKEQ. CDR3 sequence: CASSQAGRTYEQYF. CDR3 DNA sequence: TGTGCCAGCAGCCAAGCCGGGAGGACCTACGAGCAGTACTTC.

This clone was seen a single time. The chain links TRBV7-8 to TRBJ2-3; D is perhaps TRBD1 or TRBD2 (6 bases each). V gave up 6 bases and J gave up 3 bases, with 13 bases separating them. The CDR3 consists of 14 residues. The germline V gene encodes CDR1 SGHVS and CDR2 FQNEAQ. The CDR3 DNA sequence: TGTGCCAGCAGGGGGCAGGGGAGGACAGATACGCAGTATTTT. Protein product: CASRGQGRTDTQYF.

V usage is TRBV7-8 and J usage is TRBJ2-1; the D gene could be TRBD1 or TRBD2 (5 bases each). The CDR3 length is 17 residues. Trimming cost V 1 base and J 6 bases, with 19 bases left between them. Germline V gene sequence: CDR1 SGHVS, CDR2 FQNEAQ. The CDR3 sequence is CASSLGAGSQRGNEQFF. CDR3 nucleotides: TGTGCCAGCAGCTTAGGGGCCGGCTCCCAGAGGGGCAATGAGCAGTTCTTC.

About this clone itself: Other DNA sequences of this sample code for an identical CDR3. The chain has TRBV9 and TRBJ2-7, with D possibly matching TRBD2 (5 bases). From germline, CDR1 is SGDLS and CDR2 YYNGEE. There are 14 residues in the CDR3. V lost 2 bases and J 0 bases, leaving 9 bases between the germline ends. The CDR3 DNA is TGTGCCAGCAGCGTGGGAGTCAGCTCCTACGAGCAGTACTTC. Translated: CASSVGVSSYEQYF.

This clone was detected only a few times. V gene TRBV30 combines with J gene TRBJ2-5; 8 bases are shared with TRBD2. The CDR3 covers 15 residues. CDR1 and CDR2 from the germline V gene are GTSNPN and SVGIG (reference sequence). Unmatched junction bases numbered 11, after V lost 2 bases and J lost 6 bases. CDR3 sequence: CAWSSPGGPRKTQYF. DNA for the CDR3: TGTGCCTGGAGTAGCCCGGGAGGGCCTCGGAAGACCCAGTACTTC.

Notes on this clone: It may be a read error: a sequence one base away is much more abundant. The CDR3 DNA follows: TGTGCCAGCAGTCAATACTACGAGCAGTACTTC. Amino acids: CASSQYYEQYF. This chain uses TRBV28 with TRBJ2-7, with no clear D. V lost 5 bases to trimming and J lost 3 bases, with 5 bases between them. This CDR3 is 11 amino acids long. The germline gives CDR1 MDHEN, CDR2 SYDVKM.

CDR3 region: CASSDRSTDTQYF. The CDR3 DNA sequence: TGTGCCAGCAGCGATAGAAGCACAGATACGCAGTATTTT. The chain links TRBV7-9 to TRBJ2-3, with unresolved D. Germline CDR1 SEHNR, CDR2 FQNEAQ (reference sequence). The CDR3 runs 13 residues. The germline V and J ends were trimmed by 5 bases and 0 bases, with 6 bases remaining between them.

The chain joins TRBV28 to TRBJ1-1; TRBD1 matches 10 bases. CDR1 and CDR2 (germline): MDHEN, SYDVKM. There are 16 residues in the CDR3. With 6 bases clipped from V and 6 bases from J, the junction kept 13 bases outside the gene matches. As DNA, the CDR3 is TGTGCCAGCAGGGCATCGACAGGGGGCAGGTTTGCTGAAGCTTTCTTT. It yields the protein CASRASTGGRFAEAFF.

This rearrangement joins TRBV7-2 to TRBJ2-5, with 8 bases that match TRBD2. Germline V gene sequence: CDR1 SGHTA, CDR2 FQGNSA. V was clipped by 5 bases and J by 5 bases; unmatched bases: 10. The CDR3 loop spans 15 amino acids. The CDR3 loop reads CASSRGGGRRETQYF. The CDR3 region has the DNA TGTGCCAGCAGCCGCGGGGGCGGGAGGCGGGAGACCCAGTACTTC.

The V gene is TRBV7-9, the J gene TRBJ2-7; TRBD1 agrees at 7 bases. The V segment lost 5 bases and the J segment 6 bases; nucleotides outside the gene matches: 10. This CDR3 comprises 14 residues. CDR1 SEHNR and CDR2 FQNEAQ come from the germline V gene (reference sequence). The CDR3 region has the DNA TGTGCCAGCAGCCCGTCCCGGGACAGTTCCGAGCAGTACTTC. Protein: CASSPSRDSSEQYF. The whole variable domain, filled in from reference TRBV7-9 and TRBJ2-7, reads DTGVSQNPRHKITKRGQNVTFRCDPISEHNRLYWYRQTLGQGPEFLTYFQNEAQLEKSRLLSDRFSAERPKGSFSTLEIQRTEQGDSAMYLCASSPSRDSSEQYFGPGTRLTVT.

CDR3 coding DNA: TGTGCCAGCAGACCCCTACGTACCTCCTACGAGCAGTACTTC. Amino acids: CASRPLRTSYEQYF. J is TRBJ2-7 and V is TRBV6-5, with unresolved D. V lost 6 bases and J lost 0, with 12 bases in between. Looked up from germline, CDR1 is MNHEY and CDR2 is SVGAGI. There are 14 residues in the CDR3.

This clone was seen a handful of times. Other nucleotide sequences from this sample produce the same CDR3. This sequence joins TRBV20-1 and TRBJ2-7; tentative D call: TRBD2 (6 bases). V dropped 5 bases and J dropped 4 bases, with 9 bases sitting between them. Germline V lookup: CDR1 DFQATT, CDR2 SNEGSKA (reference sequence). The CDR3 is made up of 11 amino acids. This chain's CDR3 is CSAGGLYEQYF. The CDR3 region has the DNA TGCAGTGCTGGGGGACTGTACGAGCAGTACTTC.

The V and J genes are TRBV19 and TRBJ2-2, with D tentatively TRBD1 (5 bases). The CDR3 length is 15 residues. V lost 4 bases to trimming and J lost 0 bases, with 9 bases between them. Per germline, CDR1 LNHDA and CDR2 SQIVND (reference sequence). CDR3 residues: CASSRQSANTGELFF. The CDR3 nucleotides are TGTGCCAGTAGTAGACAGAGCGCGAACACCGGGGAGCTGTTTTTT.

The chain recombines TRBV28 with TRBJ1-1, with 8 bases identical to TRBD1. After removal of 5 bases from V and 5 bases from J, the junction contained 7 bases not matched to a gene. The CDR3 has 14 residues. Germline CDR1 is MDHEN and CDR2 is SYDVKM. The CDR3 DNA sequence: TGTGCCAGCAGTACTACAGGGGGATGGACTGAAGCTTTCTTT. It specifies CASSTTGGWTEAFF.

This clone was seen at least ten times. This chain joins TRBV29-1 and TRBJ2-1; D could derive from TRBD1 or TRBD2 (5 bases each). V was cut by 4 bases and J by 8 bases, with 12 bases left in between. CDR1 and CDR2 (germline): SQVTM, ANQGSEA. This CDR3 is 12 amino acids long. CDR3 residues: CSVGPGTYEQFF. The DNA of the CDR3 is TGCAGCGTTGGGCCAGGGACGTATGAGCAGTTCTTC.